The 8 T cell receptor beta chains below were found in one sample sequenced in a study of PD-L1 blockade in urothelial cancer. The time point denotes: pretreatment peripheral blood. Repertoires were generated with immunoSEQ multiplex PCR, while TCRdb's copy carries only in-frame clones and drops some. Among some 71,000 clones listed, around 85% were seen once. The starting material was PBMCs, obtained around atezolizumab (anti-PD-L1) treatment. These receptors were taken from a man aged 40-49 years with urothelial cancer.

V usage is TRBV7-2 and J usage is TRBJ2-1; 10 bases agree with TRBD2. The CDR3 loop spans 15 amino acids. From germline, CDR1 is SGHTA and CDR2 FQGNSA. V was pared by 2 bases and J by 5 bases, with 3 bases of the junction left unmatched. Here the CDR3 DNA reads TGTGCCAGCAGCTTATCGACTAGCGGGCACAATGAGCAGTTCTTC. Its translation: CASSLSTSGHNEQFF. The entire variable domain, with the rest obtained from reference TRBV7-2 and TRBJ2-1, is as follows: GAGVSQSPSNKVTEKGKDVELRCDPISGHTALYWYRQSLGQGLEFLIYFQGNSAPDKSGLPSDRFSAERTGGSVSTLTIQRTQQEDSAVYLCASSLSTSGHNEQFFGPGTRLTVL.

The chain carries TRBV9 and TRBJ1-1, with 9 bases matching TRBD1. The CDR3 is 17 amino acids. Per the germline V gene, CDR1 is SGDLS and CDR2 is YYNGEE. The V segment lost 1 base and the J segment 1 base; nucleotides outside the gene matches: 8. CDR3 protein: CASSVSGTGFGNTEAFF. DNA of the CDR3: TGTGCCAGCAGCGTATCCGGGACAGGGTTCGGGAACACTGAAGCTTTCTTT.

This chain joins TRBV10-3 and TRBJ1-1, with 7 bases fitting TRBD1. V trimming: 2 bases; J trimming: 4 bases; junction bases outside the gene matches: 7. Per germline, CDR1 ENHRY and CDR2 SYGVKD. The CDR3 spans 15 residues. The CDR3 sequence: CAISEGGGGGTEAFF. The CDR3 nucleotides read TGTGCCATCAGTGAGGGAGGGGGCGGCGGCACTGAAGCTTTCTTT.

This clone showed up just a few times. The CDR3 nucleotides are TGCGCCAGCAGCCAAGATATAGACGGGGAGCTGTTTTTT. This translates into CASSQDIDGELFF. This rearrangement joins TRBV4-3 to TRBJ2-2; D is ambiguous. Germline assignment: CDR1 LGHNA and CDR2 YSLEER. V was clipped by 0 bases and J by 7 bases, with 6 bases between them. This CDR3 contains 13 residues.

J is TRBJ2-5 and V is TRBV7-8, with D possibly matching TRBD1 (6 bases). Germline values: CDR1 SGHVS, CDR2 FQNEAQ. This CDR3 comprises 15 residues. V was trimmed by 5 bases and J by 4 bases, leaving 17 bases between them. In DNA form, the CDR3 reads TGTGCCAGCAGCACAGGGACGGGTAGAGGAGAGACCCAGTACTTC. Its protein is CASSTGTGRGETQYF.

This chain connects TRBV7-2 to TRBJ2-5; 8 bases agree with TRBD2. V shed 5 bases and J 2 bases; nucleotides not matched to a gene: 13. CDR3 size: 17 residues. Per germline, CDR1 SGHTA and CDR2 FQGNSA. CDR3 coding DNA: TGTGCCAGCAGCCGAGGGCTAGCGGGCGTTCTTCAAGAGACCCAGTACTTC. This translates into CASSRGLAGVLQETQYF. The full variable domain, with the rest looked up from reference TRBV7-2 and TRBJ2-5, is GAGVSQSPSNKVTEKGKDVELRCDPISGHTALYWYRQSLGQGLEFLIYFQGNSAPDKSGLPSDRFSAERTGGSVSTLTIQRTQQEDSAVYLCASSRGLAGVLQETQYFGPGTRLLVL.

The V and J genes are TRBV11-1 and TRBJ2-7; D gene uncertain. V was shortened by 2 bases and J by 4 bases, with 6 bases between the two germline ends. Germline V gives CDR1 SGHAT, CDR2 FQDESV (reference sequence). This CDR3 region has 12 residues. The CDR3 loop is CASSLSQYEQYF. CDR3 in DNA: TGTGCCAGCAGCTTATCTCAGTACGAGCAGTACTTC. Using reference TRBV11-1 and TRBJ2-7 for the parts outside the CDR3, the full variable domain is EAEVAQSPRYKITEKSQAVAFWCDPISGHATLYWYRQILGQGPELLVQFQDESVVDDSQLPKDRFSAERLKGVDSTLKIQPAELGDSAMYLCASSLSQYEQYFGPGTRLTVT.

This clone was observed a few times. The J gene is TRBJ1-1, the V gene TRBV20-1; D gene uncertain. The germline V gene has CDR1 DFQATT and CDR2 SNEGSKA (reference sequence). The germline V and J ends were trimmed by 5 bases and 4 bases, with 5 bases remaining between them. The CDR3 totals 10 residues. CDR3 bases: TGCAGTGCTCCTTTCACTGAAGCTTTCTTT. Encoded protein: CSAPFTEAFF.